Listed below are T cell receptor beta chains from one sample, sequenced in a study of T cells after yellow fever vaccination. TCRdb itself ran the 5' RACE reads through MiXCR, one entry per CDR3 protein. Counted here are 250,000 to 300,000 distinct CDR3 sequences, over 4.5% occurring once; the ten biggest clones make up under 3.5%. Sequencing was performed on CD4+ T cells sorted from PBMCs, taken on the day of the yellow fever booster vaccination. Receptors originate from a young man who received the YFV17D yellow fever vaccine. The CDR3 runs from the conserved cysteine through the conserved F or W. Each record gives: D gene, clone size, V gene, J gene, CDR3 DNA, CDR3 protein. D genes are given only for firm matches. Clone size is shown for a subset of rows, as once, few, many or a class of expanded clone.

TRBD1	few	TRBV5-6	TRBJ1-2	TGTGCCAGCAGCCTCCGGGACAGGGCTAACTATGGCTACACCTTC	CASSLRDRANYGYTF
.	few	TRBV5-1	TRBJ1-5	TGCGCCAGCAGCTTGGTAGGGGCACGCAATCAGCCCCAGCATTTT	CASSLVGARNQPQHF
.	many	TRBV6-2/TRBV6-3	TRBJ2-3	TGTGCCAGCAGTTGGCTAACCTTCACAGATACGCAGTATTTT	CASSWLTFTDTQYF
.	.	TRBV29-1	TRBJ2-2	TGCAGCGTTGGGGCAGGGGTTACGGCCGGGGAGCTGTTTTTT	CSVGAGVTAGELFF
.	few	TRBV12-5	TRBJ1-5	TGTGCTAGTGGTTTGGGGGAGGGTAACAATCAGCCCCAGCATTTT	CASGLGEGNNQPQHF
.	few	TRBV7-2	TRBJ1-2	TGTGCCAGCAGCGCATACAATATTGAGACCTCGGGCTACACCTTC	CASSAYNIETSGYTF
.	few	TRBV6-5	TRBJ1-2	TGTGCCAGCGGGGCGTGGGAACAGATACCCGGGGGTGGCTACACCTTC	CASGAWEQIPGGGYTF
.	many	TRBV25-1	TRBJ2-2	TGTGCCAGCAGAAAACCGGGACACATGAACACCGGGGAGCTGTTTTTT	CASRKPGHMNTGELFF
.	.	TRBV19	TRBJ2-2	TGTGCCAGTAGTATAGTAACACCGCGGTCGGCCACCGGGGAGCTGTTTTTT	CASSIVTPRSATGELFF
.	many	TRBV5-1	TRBJ2-1	TGCGCCAGCAGCTTGGGGGGGATCAATGAGCAGTTCTTC	CASSLGGINEQFF
.	many	TRBV12-3/TRBV12-4	TRBJ2-3	TGTGCCAGCAGTTTAGAGGTTCTGAGCACAGATACGCAGTATTTT	CASSLEVLSTDTQYF
.	few	TRBV4-1	TRBJ2-7	TGCGCCAGCAGCCAAGTAGGCAGACTCTACGAGCAGTACTTC	CASSQVGRLYEQYF
TRBD1	few	TRBV7-2	TRBJ1-2	TGTGCCAGCAGCCAGGGGGACAGGGTGGGTGGCTACACCTTC	CASSQGDRVGGYTF
.	many	TRBV7-9	TRBJ2-6	TGTGCCAGCAGGCGGGGGCAAACCTCTGGGGCCAACGTCCTGACTTTC	CASRRGQTSGANVLTF
.	many	TRBV10-3	TRBJ2-3	TGTGCCTCATCGTACGGGGCCACAGATACGCAGTATTTT	CASSYGATDTQYF
.	many	TRBV5-1	TRBJ1-4	TGCGCCAGCAGCTTTACGGGGGGTGCAAAACTGTTTTTT	CASSFTGGAKLFF
.	.	TRBV10-2	TRBJ1-5	TGCGCCAGCAGTGACAGGGCAGTCAATCAGCCCCAGCATTTT	CASSDRAVNQPQHF
.	many	TRBV18	TRBJ2-5	TGTGCCAGCTCATTACCGGGACCTAAGGAAACCCAGTACTTC	CASSLPGPKETQYF
.	few	TRBV6-2/TRBV6-3	TRBJ1-1	TGTGCCAGCAGTTACCTCCCAGCAGTGAACACTGAAGCTTTCTTT	CASSYLPAVNTEAFF